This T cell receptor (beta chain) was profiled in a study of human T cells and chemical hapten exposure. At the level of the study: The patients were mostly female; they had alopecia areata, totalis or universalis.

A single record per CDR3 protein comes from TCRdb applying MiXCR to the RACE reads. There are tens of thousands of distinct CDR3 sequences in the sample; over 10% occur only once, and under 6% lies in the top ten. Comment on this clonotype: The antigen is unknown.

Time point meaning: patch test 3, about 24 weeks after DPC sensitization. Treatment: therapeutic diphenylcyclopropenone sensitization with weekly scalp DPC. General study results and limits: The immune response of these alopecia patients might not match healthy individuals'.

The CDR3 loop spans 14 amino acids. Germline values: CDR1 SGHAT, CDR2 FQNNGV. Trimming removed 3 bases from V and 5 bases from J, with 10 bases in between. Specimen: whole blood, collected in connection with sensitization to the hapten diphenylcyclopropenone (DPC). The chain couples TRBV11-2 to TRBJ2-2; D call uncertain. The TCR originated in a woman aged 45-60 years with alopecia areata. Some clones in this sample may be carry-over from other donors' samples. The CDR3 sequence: CASSFVSTTGELFF. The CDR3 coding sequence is TGTGCCAGCAGCTTTGTTTCGACGACCGGGGAGCTGTTTTTT.